This TCR beta chain was recovered during a study of cytomegalovirus exposure and HLA in healthy donors (dated by TCRdb to 2015 to 2018). For the wider study: In an earlier analysis of around 540 of the donors, approximately 300 Gb of sequence data and 120 million or so unique TCR beta sequences from approximately 180 million T cells were reported. An early release covering some 640 HLA-typed donors comprised roughly 300 gigabases of sequencing data and roughly 85 million unique TCR sequences. Among the approximately 400 genotyped donors, around 79% belonged to the genetic ancestry cluster associated with self-reported Caucasian donors. The study was designed to test whether signatures of past pathogen exposure could be identified by cataloging public T cell receptors. The study used immunosequencing to profile the T cell repertoires of under 700 subjects and linked those repertoires to cytomegalovirus serostatus. Along with the roughly 700-subject first cohort, a separate validation cohort of some 130 different subjects was used. The study combined high-throughput TCR immunosequencing, statistical association of individual TCRs with disease status, and machine learning to predict cytomegalovirus infection status. To study patterns of TCR occurrence, a later analysis re-analyzed previously published TCR beta repertoires from several hundred donors and added high-resolution HLA genotyping. In the later analysis, no new phenotypic data were used to find candidate immune exposures; instead, reliance was placed on TCR beta sequences and their occurrence across donors. An earlier analysis of 500 to 650 of the donors applied high-throughput TCR beta sequencing to assess whether each TCR beta V gene segment acted as functional or pseudogenic. Donor age, sex, ethnicity and CMV serostatus were compiled alongside the repertoire data. A later genetic analysis took genome-wide SNP genotypes for about 55% of the roughly 700 donors and used that subset as a discovery cohort. Every discovery cohort repertoire had been produced on one sequencing platform. HLA typing included class I and class II loci at four-digit resolution. The number of typed donors differed by locus: about 620-640 for A, B, C, DRB1 and DQB1; approximately 540 for DQA1; 606 for DPA1; and some 470 for DPB1. Because of strong linkage in the cohort, roughly five DR-DQ haplotypes were treated as single units for association and clustering. Across 300 to 400 genotyped donors of the cohort, an average of about 240,000 unique TCR beta nucleotide sequences per donor were sequenced, and roughly 20% of those sequences were non-productive. Study-wide findings and limitations: According to the authors, the approach could potentially be generalized to other disease states and immunological phenotypes. The study gave a list of under 200 TCR beta chains associated with cytomegalovirus. A few of the identified cytomegalovirus-associated TCR beta chains were confirmed in vitro to be specific for cytomegalovirus antigens. In a later analysis, more than 15,000 TCR beta sequences were associated with specific HLA alleles at a false discovery rate of 0.05. Several of the top co-occurrence clusters appeared to be linked to parvovirus B19, influenza, CMV and Epstein-Barr virus, according to a later analysis. Compared with the 666-donor mean, donors in an Asian-associated ancestry cluster had fewer N-insertions in productive TCRs, according to a later genetic analysis. Assigning TCR associations to individual alleles was difficult when HLA alleles, especially DR and DQ, strongly co-occurred. An association between a missense DCLRE1C variant and V-gene and J-gene trimming of TCR beta chains was found in a later genetic analysis and replicated in an independent cohort. The classifier was reported to diagnose cytomegalovirus status with high specificity and sensitivity in both the original and validation cohorts. Across donors, most TCR sequences were observed very rarely, whereas some public TCRs were present in many individuals. In a later analysis, the rate of TCR association differed among HLA loci, with DRB1 alleles having the most associated TCRs and HLA-C alleles having the fewest. The presence/absence analyses assumed that sequencing depth was roughly uniform across donors, and that assumption may not be true. The earlier analysis of approximately 560 of the donors excluded seventeen rarely observed V segments, including chromosome 9 orphons, because counts were too low. In an earlier analysis of 587 of the donors, most TCR beta V segments appeared in productive rearrangements about 87% or about 30% of the time, broadly matching IMGT annotations. Because HLA typing was missing for some donors at each locus, association tests included only the typed subset. Immune exposure information for the cohort was limited to CMV serostatus. A further reported finding was that TCR beta sequences accurately predicted the HLA-A and HLA-B alleles for most subjects in the first cohort. A later analysis found that HLA-associated TCR beta chains were more clonally expanded and had lower generation probabilities than equally common non-associated chains. According to a later analysis, most CMV-associated TCR beta chains appeared to be HLA-restricted, and the HLA associations seemed to be driven largely by CMV exposure. Because the 87-base-pair reads could not distinguish some IMGT-functional V segments, including TRBV6-2 and TRBV6-3, those segments were excluded. A group of highly shared sequence variants was considered likely to be a technical artifact of the sequencing pipeline. Correlated functional status among segregating V segments might reflect linkage disequilibrium, but an unknown experimental factor could not be ruled out. This cohort had only TCR beta chains sequenced, and the lack of alpha or paired-chain data limited which features could be detected.

The cohort consisted of more than 650 healthy bone marrow donors. At the time of sampling, all cohort members were nominally healthy, though unrecorded immune exposures were likely present. The donor tested CMV seropositive and was one of the 289 seropositive cohort members. Each donor provided a peripheral blood sample, and peripheral blood mononuclear cells were used for TCR beta sequencing. The Qiagen DNeasy Blood Extraction Kit was used to extract genomic DNA from the blood cell samples. The CDR3 spans 12 residues, from the cysteine through the phenylalanine. Only the CDR3 DNA stays, 36 bases, in frame from base 1. CDR1 is given as GTSNPN and CDR2 as SVGIG, both from the germline V gene (reference sequence). For this chain, trimming is 7 bases at the V end and 5 bases at the J end, and the number of junction bases without a gene match is 8. Library preparation employed the immunoSEQ multiplex PCR assay. The multiplex PCR relied on a mix of 60 forward primers for TCR Vbeta segments and 13 reverse primers for TCR Jbeta segments. The CDR3 region of rearranged TCR beta genes was amplified from genomic DNA by a multiplex PCR assay. The amplified TCR beta libraries were sequenced on the Illumina HiSeq System as 87-base-pair reads. Regarding the original processing steps: In a later analysis, tens of millions of unique TCR beta chains were counted across the 666 repertoires, and around 10 million of these chains were shared by at least two donors. Raw reads were error-corrected and collapsed into unique sequences by a nearest-neighbor algorithm in which closely related sequences were merged to remove PCR and sequencing errors. V, D and J gene segments were assigned by aligning CDR3 sequences to IMGT reference sequences. Each retained sequence needed at least a six-nucleotide match to both a V gene segment and a J gene segment. Rearrangements were called productive when the CDR3 lacked stop codons and stayed in frame with V and J; all others were non-productive. Following IMGT convention, CDR3 was defined as the stretch from the second conserved V-encoded cysteine up to the conserved J-encoded phenylalanine. The earlier analysis of a few hundred of the donors excluded any sequence lacking an unambiguous match to a single V gene segment. In an earlier analysis of almost 600 of the donors, a V segment was called functional when productive rearrangements were above 56.7%, and segregating when the standard deviation between donors exceeded 5%. A statistical classification framework was developed to diagnose cytomegalovirus status using the catalog of TCR beta chain sequences. A later analysis assigned V and J genes by comparing TCR nucleotide sequences with IMGT/GENE-DB human TR gene sequences. A later analysis assigned CDR3 sequences and most-parsimonious VDJ recombination scenarios with the TCRdist pipeline. A later analysis defined each TCR beta chain by its CDR3 amino acid sequence plus V-gene family, and excluded reads lacking a unique V-gene family. In a later analysis, 550 to 650 highly shared, low-generation-probability nucleotide sequences were removed to address suspected cross-contamination and a sequencing artifact. A later analysis calculated a clonal expansion index for each public chain from normalized within-repertoire ranks of inferred template counts. A later analysis computed generation probabilities with a VDJ recombination model fitted to out-of-frame rearrangements, and checked the results against IGoR. In a later analysis, hypergeometric tests were used to score TCR-TCR, TCR-HLA and TCR-CMV co-occurrence, with a repertoire-size bias correction applied to TCR pairs. A later analysis estimated false discovery rates by permuting HLA or CMV assignments 20 times. In a later analysis, co-occurring TCRs were grouped with DBSCAN, and TCRdist sequence similarity was added when clustering was performed within HLA-allele-positive subsets. Repertoires with fewer than 30,000 or more than 120,000 public chains were left out of co-occurrence clustering, as were five repertoires with anomalous nucleotide sharing. Imported from immuneACCESS, the table was reduced by TCRdb to in-frame sequences with V and J called. These copies leave out some clones; in studies compared against another copy, an unresolved V gene accounts for under half, and the cause of the remainder is not known. The V and J calls and clone size were taken over from that table, and D and trimming were inferred from the DNA. The sample table contains roughly 190,000 clones; only one count was recorded for approximately 75% of them. About 4.8% of the sample rests with the top ten.

Of note for this clone: Its antigen is not yet known. Per-nucleotide qualities are absent, and no much larger clonotype sits a single base away.

This sequence was found in a man aged 25 to 45 in good health and CMV-seropositive. The sequence links TRBV30 to TRBJ2-7; 7 middle bases align to TRBD2. Sequencing was performed on PBMCs. The bases are TGTGCCTCCGGGGAGGGCCCCCACGAGCAGTACTTC. Translated, it reads CASGEGPHEQYF.